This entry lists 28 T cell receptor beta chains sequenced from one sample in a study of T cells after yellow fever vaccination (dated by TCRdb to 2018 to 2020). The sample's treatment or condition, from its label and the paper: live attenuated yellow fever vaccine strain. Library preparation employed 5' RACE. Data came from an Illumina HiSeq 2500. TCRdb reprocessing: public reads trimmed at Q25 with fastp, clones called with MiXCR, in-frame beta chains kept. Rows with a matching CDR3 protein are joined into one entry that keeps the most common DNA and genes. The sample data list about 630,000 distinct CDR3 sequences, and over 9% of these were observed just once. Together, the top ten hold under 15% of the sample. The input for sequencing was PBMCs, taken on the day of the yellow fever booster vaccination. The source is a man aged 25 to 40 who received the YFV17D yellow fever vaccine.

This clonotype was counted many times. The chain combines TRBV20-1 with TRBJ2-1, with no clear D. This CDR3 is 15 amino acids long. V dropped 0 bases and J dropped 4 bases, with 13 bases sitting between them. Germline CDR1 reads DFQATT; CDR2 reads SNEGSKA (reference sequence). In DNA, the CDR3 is TGCAGTGCTAGAGATCGAAGCCCCGGATACAATGAGCAGTTCTTC. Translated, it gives CSARDRSPGYNEQFF.

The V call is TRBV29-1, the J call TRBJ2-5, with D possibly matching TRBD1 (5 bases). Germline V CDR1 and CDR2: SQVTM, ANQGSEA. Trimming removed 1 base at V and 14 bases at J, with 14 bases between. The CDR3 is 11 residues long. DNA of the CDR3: TGCAGCGTTGAAGCTTACCAGGGCGGCTACTTC. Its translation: CSVEAYQGGYF.

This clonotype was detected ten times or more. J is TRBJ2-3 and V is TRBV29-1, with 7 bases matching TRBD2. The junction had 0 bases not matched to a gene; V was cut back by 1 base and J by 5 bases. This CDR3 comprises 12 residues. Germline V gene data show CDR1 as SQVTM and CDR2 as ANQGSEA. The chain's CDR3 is CSVEGGGDTQYF. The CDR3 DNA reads TGCAGCGTTGAAGGGGGGGGAGATACGCAGTATTTT.

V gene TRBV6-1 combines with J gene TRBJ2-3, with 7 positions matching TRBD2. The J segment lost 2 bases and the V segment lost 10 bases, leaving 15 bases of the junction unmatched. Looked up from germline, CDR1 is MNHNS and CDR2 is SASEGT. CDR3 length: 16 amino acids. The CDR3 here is CATTGRAGVSTDTQYF. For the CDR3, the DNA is TGTGCCACCACTGGGCGCGCGGGAGTTTCCACAGATACGCAGTATTTT.

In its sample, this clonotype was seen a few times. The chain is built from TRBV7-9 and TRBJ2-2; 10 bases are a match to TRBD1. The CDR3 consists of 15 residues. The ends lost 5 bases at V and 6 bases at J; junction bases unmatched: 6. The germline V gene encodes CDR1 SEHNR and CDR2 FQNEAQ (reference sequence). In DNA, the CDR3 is TGTGCCAGCAGCGTGACAGGGGGCGCGCCCGGGGAGCTGTTTTTT. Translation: CASSVTGGAPGELFF.

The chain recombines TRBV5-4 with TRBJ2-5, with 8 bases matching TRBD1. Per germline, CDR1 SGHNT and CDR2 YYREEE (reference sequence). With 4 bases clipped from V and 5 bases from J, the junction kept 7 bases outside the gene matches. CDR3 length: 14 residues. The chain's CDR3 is CASSPETGVETQYF. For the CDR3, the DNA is TGTGCCAGCAGCCCAGAGACAGGGGTCGAGACCCAGTACTTC.

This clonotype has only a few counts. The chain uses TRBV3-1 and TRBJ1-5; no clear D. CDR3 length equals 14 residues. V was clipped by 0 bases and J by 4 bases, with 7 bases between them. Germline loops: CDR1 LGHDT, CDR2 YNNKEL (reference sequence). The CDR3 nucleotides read TGTGCCAGCAGCCAAGACGTAGGAAATCAGCCCCAGCATTTT. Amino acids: CASSQDVGNQPQHF.

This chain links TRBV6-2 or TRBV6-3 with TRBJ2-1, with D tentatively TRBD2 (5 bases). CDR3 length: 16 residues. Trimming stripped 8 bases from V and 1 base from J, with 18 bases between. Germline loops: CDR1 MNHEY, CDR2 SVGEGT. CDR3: CASVSAGISSYNEQFF. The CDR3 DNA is TGTGCCAGCGTTTCCGCCGGGATCTCTTCCTACAATGAGCAGTTCTTC.

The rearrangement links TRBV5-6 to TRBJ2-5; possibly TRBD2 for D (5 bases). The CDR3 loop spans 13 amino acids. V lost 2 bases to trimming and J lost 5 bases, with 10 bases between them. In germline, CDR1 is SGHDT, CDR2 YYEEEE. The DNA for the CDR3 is TGTGCCAGCAGCTTTAGGGAGAGTGAGACCCAGTACTTC. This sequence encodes CASSFRESETQYF. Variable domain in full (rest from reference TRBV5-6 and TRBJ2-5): DAGVTQSPTHLIKTRGQQVTLRCSPKSGHDTVSWYQQALGQGPQFIFQYYEEEERQRGNFPDRFSGHQFPNYSSELNVNALLLGDSALYLCASSFRESETQYFGPGTRLLVL.

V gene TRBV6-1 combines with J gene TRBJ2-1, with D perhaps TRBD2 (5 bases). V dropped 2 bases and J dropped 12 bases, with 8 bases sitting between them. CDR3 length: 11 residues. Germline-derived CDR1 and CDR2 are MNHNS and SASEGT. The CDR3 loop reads CASSERRGQFF. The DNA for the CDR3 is TGTGCCAGCAGTGAACGACGGGGGCAGTTCTTC.

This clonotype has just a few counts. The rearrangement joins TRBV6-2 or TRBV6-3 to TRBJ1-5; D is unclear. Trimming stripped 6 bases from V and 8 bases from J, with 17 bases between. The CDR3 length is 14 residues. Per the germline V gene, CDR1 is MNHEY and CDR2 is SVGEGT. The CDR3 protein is CASSSIGEEKPQHF. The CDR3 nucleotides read TGTGCCAGCAGCTCGATCGGGGAGGAGAAGCCCCAGCATTTT.

CDR3 DNA: TGCGCCAGCAGGGGGCACAGGGAGACTCCAGACGAGCAGTACTTC. Its translation is CASRGHRETPDEQYF. V usage is TRBV5-1 and J usage is TRBJ2-7; TRBD1 is a possible D gene (6 bases). This CDR3 comprises 15 residues. The V and J ends lost 5 bases and 5 bases respectively, with 20 bases between them. Germline V CDR1 and CDR2: SGHRS, YFSETQ.

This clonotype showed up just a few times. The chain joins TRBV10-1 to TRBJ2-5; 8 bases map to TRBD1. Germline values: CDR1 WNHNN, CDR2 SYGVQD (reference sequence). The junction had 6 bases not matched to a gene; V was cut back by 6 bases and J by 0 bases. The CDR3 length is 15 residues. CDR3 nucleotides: TGCGCCAGCAGCAAAGGACAGGGATACCAAGAGACCCAGTACTTC. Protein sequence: CASSKGQGYQETQYF.

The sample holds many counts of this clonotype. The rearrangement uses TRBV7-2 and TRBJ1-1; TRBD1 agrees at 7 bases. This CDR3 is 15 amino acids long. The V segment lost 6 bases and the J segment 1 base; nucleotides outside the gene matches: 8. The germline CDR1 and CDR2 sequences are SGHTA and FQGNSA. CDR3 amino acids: CASRPSGQRNTEAFF. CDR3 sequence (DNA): TGTGCCAGCAGACCCTCGGGACAGAGGAACACTGAAGCTTTCTTT.

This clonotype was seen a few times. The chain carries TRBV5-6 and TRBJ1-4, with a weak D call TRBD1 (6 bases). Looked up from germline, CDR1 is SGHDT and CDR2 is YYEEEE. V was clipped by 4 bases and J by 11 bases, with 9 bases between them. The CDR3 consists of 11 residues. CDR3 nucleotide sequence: TGTGCCAGCAGCGGACAGCGGAAACTGTTTTTT. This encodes CASSGQRKLFF.

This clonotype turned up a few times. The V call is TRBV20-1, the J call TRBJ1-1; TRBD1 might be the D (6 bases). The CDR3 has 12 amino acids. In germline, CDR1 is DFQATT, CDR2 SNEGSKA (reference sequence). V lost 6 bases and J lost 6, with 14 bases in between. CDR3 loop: CSAAGEVSEAFF. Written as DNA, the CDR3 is TGCAGTGCGGCAGGGGAGGTTTCTGAAGCTTTCTTT.

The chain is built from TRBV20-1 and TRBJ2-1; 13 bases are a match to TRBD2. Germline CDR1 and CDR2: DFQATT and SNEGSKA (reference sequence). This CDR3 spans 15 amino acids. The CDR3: CIPGTSGTSYNEQFF. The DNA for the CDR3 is TGCATCCCTGGGACTAGCGGGACCTCATACAATGAGCAGTTCTTC.

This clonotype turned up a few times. The CDR3 DNA reads as TGTGCCAGCTCACCACCCCTCACAGCGGACCGTAGCACAGATACGCAGTATTTT. Its translation is CASSPPLTADRSTDTQYF. The chain is built from TRBV18 and TRBJ2-3; tentative D call: TRBD2 (5 bases). The CDR3 loop spans 18 amino acids. Germline loops: CDR1 KGHSH, CDR2 LQKENI. The V and J ends lost 0 bases and 0 bases respectively, with 16 bases between them.

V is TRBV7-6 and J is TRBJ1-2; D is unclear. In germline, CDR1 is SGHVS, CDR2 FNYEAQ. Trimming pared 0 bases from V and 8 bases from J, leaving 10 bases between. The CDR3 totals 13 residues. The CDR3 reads CASSLAVSGGYTF. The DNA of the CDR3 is TGTGCCAGCAGCTTAGCGGTGTCAGGCGGCTACACCTTC.

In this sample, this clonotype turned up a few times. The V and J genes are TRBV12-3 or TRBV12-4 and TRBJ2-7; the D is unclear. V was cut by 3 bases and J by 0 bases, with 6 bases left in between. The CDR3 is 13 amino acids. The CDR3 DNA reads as TGTGCCAGCAGTTTCAGCAACTCCTACGAGCAGTACTTC. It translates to CASSFSNSYEQYF.

CDR3 in amino acids: CASSSSVSGDTQYF. DNA for the CDR3: TGTGCCAGCAGTTCCTCGGTTAGCGGTGATACGCAGTATTTT. The J gene is TRBJ2-3, the V gene TRBV6-5; a possible D gene is TRBD2 (6 bases). The CDR3 sequence is 14 residues long. Trimming took off 4 bases at V and 6 bases at J, with 14 bases between the two ends. Germline lookup yields CDR1 MNHEY and CDR2 SVGAGI.

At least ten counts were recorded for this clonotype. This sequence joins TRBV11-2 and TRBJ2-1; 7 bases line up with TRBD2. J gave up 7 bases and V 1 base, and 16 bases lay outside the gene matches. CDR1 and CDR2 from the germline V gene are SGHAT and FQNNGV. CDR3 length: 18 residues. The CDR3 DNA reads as TGTGCCAGCAGCTTAGTTCCGCGGGAGCGCTCGTCCTTGAATGAGCAGTTCTTC. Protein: CASSLVPRERSSLNEQFF.

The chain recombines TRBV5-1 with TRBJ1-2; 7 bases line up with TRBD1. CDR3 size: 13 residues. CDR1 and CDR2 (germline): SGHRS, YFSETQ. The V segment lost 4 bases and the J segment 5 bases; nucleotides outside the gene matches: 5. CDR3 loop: CASSKGTAYGYTF. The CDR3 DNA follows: TGCGCCAGCAGCAAAGGGACAGCGTATGGCTACACCTTC. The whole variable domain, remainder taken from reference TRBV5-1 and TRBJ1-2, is KAGVTQTPRYLIKTRGQQVTLSCSPISGHRSVSWYQQTPGQGLQFLFEYFSETQRNKGNFPGRFSGRQFSNSRSEMNVSTLELGDSALYLCASSKGTAYGYTFGSGTRLTVV.

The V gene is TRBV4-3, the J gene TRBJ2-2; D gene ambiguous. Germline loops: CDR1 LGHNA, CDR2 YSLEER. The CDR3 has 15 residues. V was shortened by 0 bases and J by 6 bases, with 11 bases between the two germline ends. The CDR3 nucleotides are TGCGCCAGCAGCCAAGAACCTAATACATCCGGGGAGCTGTTTTTT. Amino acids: CASSQEPNTSGELFF.

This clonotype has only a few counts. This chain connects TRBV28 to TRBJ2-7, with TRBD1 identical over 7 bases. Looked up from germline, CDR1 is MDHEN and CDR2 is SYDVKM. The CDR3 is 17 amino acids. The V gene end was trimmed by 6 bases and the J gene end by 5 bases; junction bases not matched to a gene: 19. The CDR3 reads CASRPTTGPTLGNEQYF. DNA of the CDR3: TGTGCCAGCAGACCTACGACAGGGCCAACATTGGGGAACGAGCAGTACTTC.

Here the CDR3 DNA reads TGTGCCAGCAGCTCCGGGACACAAGAGCAGTTCTTC. Its translation: CASSSGTQEQFF. The chain joins TRBV5-5 to TRBJ2-1; TRBD1 is a possible D gene (6 bases). CDR1 and CDR2 from the germline V gene are SGHKS and YYEKEE (reference sequence). CDR3 length: 12 residues. Trimming took 3 bases from V and 10 from J, leaving 11 bases between them.

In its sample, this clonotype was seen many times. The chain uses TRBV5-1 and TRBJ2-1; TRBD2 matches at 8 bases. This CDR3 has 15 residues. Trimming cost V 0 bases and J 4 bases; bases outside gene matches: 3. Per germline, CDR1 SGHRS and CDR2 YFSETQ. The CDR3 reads CASSLESSGYNEQFF. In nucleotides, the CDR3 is TGCGCCAGCAGCTTGGAGTCTAGCGGGTACAATGAGCAGTTCTTC.

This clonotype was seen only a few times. As DNA, the CDR3 is TGTGCCAGCAGCTTAGCCCTCCAAAGCGGGAGCTCCTACGAGCAGTACTTC. It yields the protein CASSLALQSGSSYEQYF. The chain recombines TRBV7-9 with TRBJ2-7; TRBD2 matches at 8 bases. The CDR3 consists of 17 residues. CDR1 and CDR2 from the germline V gene are SEHNR and FQNEAQ (reference sequence). With 0 bases clipped from V and 0 bases from J, the junction kept 7 bases outside the gene matches.